One and the same sample provided the 14 T cell receptor beta chains below, sequenced in a study of T-cell reconstitution after alpha-beta-depleted transplantation in children. Preparing the TCRbeta library involved the use of unique molecular identifiers. MiXCR was run by TCRdb on the PCR reads, yielding one entry per CDR3 protein. Here the sample spans fewer than 700,000 distinct CDR3 sequences, under 15% being singletons. The material sequenced was PBMCs, mostly from graft donor cells, taken 360 days after TCRalphabeta/CD19-depleted stem cell transplant. The receptors originated from a male patient aged 5 to 17 who had a stem cell transplant for acute myeloid leukemia, so the T cells may come from the graft donor.

This chain uses TRBV3-1 with TRBJ2-3; D might be TRBD1 or TRBD2, each matching 10 bases. The V gene's germline CDR1 is LGHDT and CDR2 YNNKEL (reference sequence). The ends were cut back, 6 bases at V and 1 base at J, with 26 bases in the middle. The CDR3 runs to 19 residues. CDR3 DNA: TGTGCCAGCAGTACCGGGACAGGGGTACTAGCGGGGCGCACAGATACGCAGTATTTT. Its protein is CASSTGTGVLAGRTDTQYF.

This clonotype was seen ten or more times. V and J are TRBV12-3 or TRBV12-4 and TRBJ2-2, with D possibly TRBD2 on 5 matching bases. There are 14 residues in the CDR3. With 6 bases removed from V and 5 bases from J, the gap between germline ends came to 13 bases. The CDR3 DNA reads as TGTGCCAGCAGAACATCACTAGTAACCGGGGAGCTGTTTTTT. Encoded protein: CASRTSLVTGELFF.

This clonotype occurred a few times. The chain combines TRBV4-3 with TRBJ2-5, with TRBD1 as a possible D gene (6 bases). Per the germline V gene, CDR1 is LGHNA and CDR2 is YSLEER. This CDR3 region has 15 residues. V was clipped by 3 bases and J by 1 base, with 12 bases between them. CDR3 DNA sequence: TGCGCCAGCAGCCACCGACAGGATCCCCAAGAGACCCAGTACTTC. Its protein is CASSHRQDPQETQYF.

This clonotype was picked up a small number of times. The gene calls are TRBV5-1 and TRBJ1-5; D remains unclear. The germline V gene encodes CDR1 SGHRS and CDR2 YFSETQ. The V gene lost 1 base and the J gene lost 5 bases, with 13 bases spanning the gap. The CDR3 spans 15 residues. CDR3 DNA sequence: TGCGCCAGCAGCTTGAACGGCTTCGACGATCAGCCCCAGCATTTT. This translates into CASSLNGFDDQPQHF.

Many counts were recorded for this clonotype. J is TRBJ1-1 and V is TRBV4-3, with 8 bases identical to TRBD1. V was clipped by 1 base and J by 6 bases; unmatched bases: 1. The CDR3 has 13 amino acids. The V gene's germline CDR1 is LGHNA and CDR2 YSLEER. CDR3 sequence: CASSQVQGAEAFF. In DNA form, the CDR3 reads TGCGCCAGCAGCCAAGTACAGGGGGCTGAAGCTTTCTTT.

The genes are TRBV19 and TRBJ2-1; TRBD1 is a possible D gene (6 bases). The germline gives CDR1 LNHDA, CDR2 SQIVND (reference sequence). There are 14 residues in the CDR3. Trimming removed 7 bases from V and 4 bases from J, with 14 bases in between. Written as DNA, the CDR3 is TGTGCCAGTACCCCGGAGAGGGGGTACAATGAGCAGTTCTTC. Translating gives CASTPERGYNEQFF.

V and J are TRBV30 and TRBJ2-7; 7 nucleotides match TRBD1. CDR3 length equals 16 residues. Germline loops: CDR1 GTSNPN, CDR2 SVGIG (reference sequence). V dropped 4 bases and J dropped 2; count of bases not matched to a gene: 14. DNA of the CDR3: TGTGCCTGGACCATGTCGCCCTCGACAGGGACCTACGAGCAGTACTTC. Translated, it gives CAWTMSPSTGTYEQYF. The whole variable domain, filled in from reference TRBV30 and TRBJ2-7, reads SQTIHQWPATLVQPVGSPLSLECTVEGTSNPNLYWYRQAAGRGLQLLFYSVGIGQISSEVPQNLSASRPQDRQFILSSKKLLLSDSGFYLCAWTMSPSTGTYEQYFGPGTRLTVT.

This clonotype was counted between two and nine times. This rearrangement joins TRBV20-1 to TRBJ2-1; TRBD2 agrees at 11 bases. Germline CDR1 reads DFQATT; CDR2 reads SNEGSKA (reference sequence). V shed 2 bases, J shed 7 bases, and the junction held 10 bases outside the gene matches. The CDR3 loop spans 16 amino acids. Here the CDR3 reads CSARRPLAGGKNEQFF. The CDR3 coding sequence is TGCAGTGCTAGAAGACCCTTAGCGGGAGGGAAGAATGAGCAGTTCTTC.

This clonotype was observed many times. V gene TRBV12-3 or TRBV12-4 combines with J gene TRBJ2-2; D possibly corresponds to TRBD2 (6 bases). The ends were cut back, 8 bases at V and 5 bases at J, with 15 bases in the middle. There are 14 residues in the CDR3. CDR3 nucleotide sequence: TGTGCCAGCCGTGGAGGGCTAGGGACCGGGGAGCTGTTTTTT. Its protein is CASRGGLGTGELFF.

V is TRBV6-1 and J is TRBJ2-2; TRBD1 aligns across 7 bases. V lost 5 bases to trimming and J lost 6 bases; unmatched junction nucleotides: 9. The germline V gene has CDR1 MNHNS and CDR2 SASEGT. This CDR3 is built from 15 residues. CDR3 sequence reads: CASSTLQGWAGELFF. The CDR3 region has the DNA TGTGCCAGCAGTACCTTACAGGGGTGGGCCGGGGAGCTGTTTTTT.

There are a few counts of this clonotype. The J gene is TRBJ2-3, the V gene TRBV9, with 12 bases identical to TRBD2. After removal of 3 bases from V and 5 bases from J, the junction contained 22 bases not matched to a gene. Per germline, CDR1 SGDLS and CDR2 YYNGEE. This CDR3 has 21 amino acids. CDR3 residues: CASSASPRLAGVDHRGDTQYF. Written as DNA, the CDR3 is TGTGCCAGCAGCGCGAGCCCTCGACTAGCGGGGGTGGATCATCGGGGAGATACGCAGTATTTT. Supplemented by reference TRBV9 and TRBJ2-3, the full variable domain reads DSGVTQTPKHLITATGQRVTLRCSPRSGDLSVYWYQQSLDQGLQFLIQYYNGEERAKGNILERFSAQQFPDLHSELNLSSLELGDSALYFCASSASPRLAGVDHRGDTQYFGPGTRLTVL.

This clonotype was counted at least ten times. The chain couples TRBV29-1 to TRBJ2-5, with D perhaps matching TRBD1 (6 bases). Germline V gene sequence: CDR1 SQVTM, CDR2 ANQGSEA. The CDR3 is 12 residues long. Deletions cut 4 bases from V and 4 bases from J, with 10 bases between. This CDR3 reads CSVAGVGETQYF. CDR3 nucleotides: TGCAGCGTTGCAGGGGTCGGAGAGACCCAGTACTTC.

The chain is built from TRBV7-2 and TRBJ2-7; D is ambiguous. CDR1 SGHTA and CDR2 FQGNSA come from the germline V gene. CDR3 length: 13 residues. V lost 5 bases and J lost 3, with 11 bases in between. The CDR3 protein is CASSHLGGYEQYF. The CDR3 region has the DNA TGTGCCAGCAGCCACCTCGGCGGCTACGAGCAGTACTTC.

V and J are TRBV15 and TRBJ1-5, with D perhaps matching TRBD1 (6 bases). Per germline, CDR1 LNHNV and CDR2 YYDKDF (reference sequence). The CDR3 totals 13 residues. CDR3 protein: CAAGVVDNQPQHF. The CDR3 DNA follows: TGTGCGGCAGGGGTGGTTGACAATCAGCCCCAGCATTTT.